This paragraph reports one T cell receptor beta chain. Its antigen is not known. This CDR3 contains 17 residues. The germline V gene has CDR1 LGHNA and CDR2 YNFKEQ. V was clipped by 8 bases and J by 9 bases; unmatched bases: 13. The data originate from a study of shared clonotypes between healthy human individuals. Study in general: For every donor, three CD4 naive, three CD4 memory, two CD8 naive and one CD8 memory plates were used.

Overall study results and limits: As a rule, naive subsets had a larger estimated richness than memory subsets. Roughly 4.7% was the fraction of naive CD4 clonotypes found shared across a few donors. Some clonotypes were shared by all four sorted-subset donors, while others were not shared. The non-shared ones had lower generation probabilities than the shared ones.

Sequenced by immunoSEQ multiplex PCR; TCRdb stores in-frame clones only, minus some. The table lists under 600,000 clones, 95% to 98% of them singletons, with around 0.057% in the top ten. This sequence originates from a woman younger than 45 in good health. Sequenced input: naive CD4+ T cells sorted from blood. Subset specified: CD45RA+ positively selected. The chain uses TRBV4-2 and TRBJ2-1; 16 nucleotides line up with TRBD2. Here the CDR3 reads CASGMGLAGGEGSEQFF. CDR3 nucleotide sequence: TGTGCCAGCGGGATGGGACTAGCGGGAGGGGAGGGGAGTGAGCAGTTCTTC.